These T cell receptor beta chains were read from a single sample in a study of CD8 T cells in Susac syndrome. TCRdb recomputed calls from the immunoSEQ multiplex PCR reads with MiXCR, one row per CDR3 protein. The sample holds approximately 170,000 distinct CDR3 sequences, 80% to 95% seen once. The sample consisted of CD4+ T cells from PBMCs. The source is a human donor in good health. Each CDR3 is given with its conserved first and last residue. D genes are given only for firm matches. The size of a clone is reported for some rows only, either as once, few or many, or as a class for expanded clones.

v_gene,d_gene,j_gene,abundance,CDR3nt,CDR3aa
TRBV20-1,.,TRBJ1-2,.,TGCAGTGCTAGTGACCAGAGGGACTATGGCTACACCTTC,CSASDQRDYGYTF
TRBV27,.,TRBJ2-5,.,TGTGCCAGCAGAGTTGACCCTCGGGAGACCCAGTACTTC,CASRVDPRETQYF
TRBV3-1,.,TRBJ1-1,.,TGTGCCAGCAGCCGGAGCAGCATGAACACTGAAGCTTTCTTT,CASSRSSMNTEAFF
TRBV5-1,.,TRBJ1-1,.,TGCGCCAGCAGCTTGATAGGCGTTATGAACACTGAAGCTTTCTTT,CASSLIGVMNTEAFF
TRBV2,TRBD1,TRBJ2-1,.,TGTGCCAGCACTCCGGGACAGGGGTACAATGAGCAGTTCTTC,CASTPGQGYNEQFF
TRBV20-1,.,TRBJ2-2,.,TGCAGTGTTGGGAGGACCGGGGAGCTGTTTTTT,CSVGRTGELFF
TRBV4-2,TRBD1,TRBJ2-2,.,TGTGCCAGCAGCCAAGATACAGGGGGCCGCACCGGGGAGCTGTTTTTT,CASSQDTGGRTGELFF
TRBV29-1,.,TRBJ1-2,.,TGCAGCGTTGAGGGGACTAATGGCTACACCTTC,CSVEGTNGYTF
TRBV7-3,TRBD2,TRBJ2-2,.,TGTTCCAGCAGCTTAAAAGGAGGACTAGCGGGGGGATTGACCGGGGAGCTGTTTTTT,CSSSLKGGLAGGLTGELFF
TRBV20-1,TRBD2,TRBJ2-1,.,TGCAGTGCCCCGGGGAGCGGGGGACCATACAATGAGCAGTTCTTC,CSAPGSGGPYNEQFF
TRBV29-1,.,TRBJ1-5,.,TGCAGCGTTGAGTCGTCCGGACTACAGGGTAGCAATCAGCCCCAGCATTTT,CSVESSGLQGSNQPQHF
TRBV5-1,.,TRBJ2-5,.,TGCGCCAGCAGCACAGGACAGAGCCAAGAGACCAAGTACTTC,CASSTGQSQETKYF
TRBV7-9,.,TRBJ2-1,.,TGTGCCAGCAGCTTAGCCCCCGGGGAGATACCGTTCTTC,CASSLAPGEIPFF
TRBV7-2,.,TRBJ2-2,.,TGTGCCAGCAGCTTAGCGGGCCAGGGCACCACCGGGGAGCTGTTTTTT,CASSLAGQGTTGELFF
TRBV3-1,.,TRBJ1-1,.,TGTGCCAGCAGCCGTTCGGAGGCAAACACTGAAGCTTTCTTT,CASSRSEANTEAFF
TRBV20-1,TRBD2,TRBJ2-7,.,TGCAGTGCTTTGCCGGGGAGGGGTGGCTACGAGCAGTACTTC,CSALPGRGGYEQYF
TRBV5-1,TRBD2,TRBJ2-3,.,TGCGCCAGCAGCGCCGGGACTAGCGTCACAGATACGCAGTATTTT,CASSAGTSVTDTQYF
TRBV30,TRBD2,TRBJ2-1,.,TGTGCCGCGGAGGCTAGCGGGGGGTCGGGTGAGCAGTTCTTC,CAAEASGGSGEQFF
TRBV6-1,.,TRBJ1-5,.,TGTGCCAGCGAGGGGGGCCGCTACAATCAGCCCCAGCATTTT,CASEGGRYNQPQHF
TRBV24-1,.,TRBJ2-5,.,TGTGCCACCAGTGACATGACAACCGGCGGCCAAGAGACCCAGTACTTC,CATSDMTTGGQETQYF
TRBV9,TRBD2,TRBJ2-1,once,TGTGCCAGCAGCGGGAGACTAGCCGCCGATGAGCAGTTCTTC,CASSGRLAADEQFF
TRBV12-3/TRBV12-4,.,TRBJ2-3,.,TGTGCCAGCACCCCGATGACTAGCACAGATACGCAGTATTTT,CASTPMTSTDTQYF
TRBV20-1,.,TRBJ2-7,.,TGCAGTGCTAGCGCCTCCTACGAGCAGTACTTC,CSASASYEQYF
TRBV7-3,.,TRBJ1-2,.,TGTGCCAGCAGCTTAGGGCCGGGGGCGAAAAACTATGGCTACACCTTC,CASSLGPGAKNYGYTF
TRBV7-6,.,TRBJ1-2,.,TGTGCCAGCAGCCGTGGACTTACCTCCGATGGCTACACCTTC,CASSRGLTSDGYTF
TRBV19,.,TRBJ1-2,.,TGTGCCAGTAGTACCTCCGGGGGTACGGGCTACACCTTC,CASSTSGGTGYTF
TRBV3-1,TRBD2,TRBJ2-3,.,TGTGCCAGCAGCTTCCGGGGGGGGATTATCACAGATACGCAGTATTTT,CASSFRGGIITDTQYF
TRBV7-9,TRBD1,TRBJ1-1,.,TGTGCCAGCAGCCCAGGGGGTGTTAAGAACACTGAAGCTTTCTTT,CASSPGGVKNTEAFF
TRBV12-3/TRBV12-4,TRBD1,TRBJ2-2,.,TGTGCCAGCAGTGTGCAGGGGGCCGGGGAGCTGTTTTTT,CASSVQGAGELFF
TRBV5-1,.,TRBJ1-5,.,TGCGCCAGCAGCTTGGCCCAATATGACAGGCGTTTTCCCTGGGAGCAGCCCCAGCATTTT,CASSLAQYDRRFPWEQPQHF
TRBV7-2,.,TRBJ1-2,.,TGTGCCAGCAGCCCAGGACGGCGGAACTATGGCTACACCTTC,CASSPGRRNYGYTF
TRBV7-2,.,TRBJ2-7,.,TGTGCCAGCAGCCCGGACTTAGCGTCCTACGAGCAGTACTTC,CASSPDLASYEQYF
TRBV29-1,.,TRBJ1-1,.,TGCAGCGTTGAGAGACAGCCGAACACTGAAGCTTTCTTT,CSVERQPNTEAFF
TRBV18,.,TRBJ1-4,once,TGTGCCAGCTCACTCGGGGCCGGGTCGGAAAAACTGTTTTTT,CASSLGAGSEKLFF
TRBV2,TRBD1,TRBJ1-4,.,TGTGCCAGCAGTGAACGGGGACAGGTTAATGAAAAACTGTTTTTT,CASSERGQVNEKLFF
TRBV7-3,TRBD1,TRBJ2-2,.,TGTGCCAGCAAACAGGGGCCCACCGGGGAGCTGTTTTTT,CASKQGPTGELFF
TRBV5-1,TRBD2,TRBJ2-5,few,TGCGCCAGCCTCCGGGGGGGGTCAAACGTAGAGACCCAGTACTTC,CASLRGGSNVETQYF
TRBV3-1,.,TRBJ1-2,.,TGTGCCAGCAGCCACGAGGGGGATGGCTACACCTTC,CASSHEGDGYTF
TRBV9,TRBD1,TRBJ1-6,.,TGTGCCAGCAGTGATTTAACAGGGGGCAATTCACCCCTCCACTTT,CASSDLTGGNSPLHF
TRBV20-1,.,TRBJ2-5,.,TGCAGTGCTAGAGATCGTGGTCCTCAAGAGACCCAGTACTTC,CSARDRGPQETQYF
TRBV5-1,.,TRBJ2-3,.,TGCGCCAGCAGCTTGATTGCCTGGTTGCCTATTTCCATTGAAACTAGCACAGATACGCAGTATTTT,CASSLIAWLPISIETSTDTQYF
TRBV7-8,TRBD2,TRBJ2-1,.,TGTGCCAGCAGTAGCGGGGGGGCCTTATACAATGAGCAGTTCTTC,CASSSGGALYNEQFF
TRBV6-2/TRBV6-3,.,TRBJ2-5,once,TGTGCCAGCAGTTACGGTACAGGGCCCCGCGACCAGTACTTC,CASSYGTGPRDQYF
TRBV29-1,.,TRBJ2-3,once,TGCAGCGTTTTCAGGCAGGGATCCACAGATACGCAGTATTTT,CSVFRQGSTDTQYF
TRBV5-6,.,TRBJ1-5,.,TGTGCCAGCAGCTTGGGCCCACCCGGGGGCAATCAGCCCCAGCATTTT,CASSLGPPGGNQPQHF
TRBV19,.,TRBJ2-6,.,TGTGCCAGTAGAGGGGTCCCTAGCTCTGGGGCCAACGTCCTGACTTTC,CASRGVPSSGANVLTF
TRBV3-1,.,TRBJ1-5,.,TGTGCCAGCAGCCAAGGGGGGCCTCAGCCCCAGCATTTT,CASSQGGPQPQHF
TRBV7-9,TRBD2,TRBJ2-7,once,TGTGCCAGCGTAGGGACTAGTGAGGGCGAGCAGTACTTC,CASVGTSEGEQYF
TRBV20-1,.,TRBJ1-1,.,TGCAGTGCACCAGGGAGCACTGAAGCTTTCTTT,CSAPGSTEAFF
TRBV4-2,TRBD2,TRBJ2-1,once,TGTGCCAGCAGCCACCCTACTAGCGGGGGGGCAAATGAGCAGTTCTTC,CASSHPTSGGANEQFF
TRBV18,TRBD1,TRBJ1-1,.,TGTGCCAGCTCACCACAGGAGACCGGGACAGGGGGGACTGAAGCTTTCTTT,CASSPQETGTGGTEAFF
TRBV20-1,TRBD1,TRBJ1-5,.,TGCAGTGCTGGGACAGGGGGCTCAAGCAATCAGCCCCAGCATTTT,CSAGTGGSSNQPQHF
TRBV3-1,.,TRBJ1-1,.,TGTGCCAGCAGCCAAGGCCCAAGATCAGTCAAAGCTTTCTTT,CASSQGPRSVKAFF
TRBV7-2,.,TRBJ1-2,.,TGTGCCAGCAGCCCAGGGGACTATGGCTACACCTTC,CASSPGDYGYTF
TRBV19,.,TRBJ1-5,.,TGTGCCAGTAGTATCTCAGGATCGCAGCCCCAGCATTTT,CASSISGSQPQHF
TRBV3-1,.,TRBJ2-1,.,TGTGCCAGCAGCCAAGATTTGTGGTCGAGCTCCTACAATGAGCAGTTCTTC,CASSQDLWSSSYNEQFF
TRBV4-2,TRBD1,TRBJ1-2,once,TGTGCCAGCAGCCTCTCCGGGACAGAATATTACTATGGCTACACCTTC,CASSLSGTEYYYGYTF